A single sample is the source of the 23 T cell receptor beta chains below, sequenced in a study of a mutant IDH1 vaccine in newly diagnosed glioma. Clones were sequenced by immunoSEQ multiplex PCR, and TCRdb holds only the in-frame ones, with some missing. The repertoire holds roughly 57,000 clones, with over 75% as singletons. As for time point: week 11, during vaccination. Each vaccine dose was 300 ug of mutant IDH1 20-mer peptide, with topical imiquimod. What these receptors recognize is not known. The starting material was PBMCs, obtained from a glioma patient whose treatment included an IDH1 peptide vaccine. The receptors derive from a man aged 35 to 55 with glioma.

The CDR3 region is CATSRLTGAHTEAFF. As DNA, the CDR3 is TGTGCCACCAGCAGATTAACAGGGGCCCACACTGAAGCTTTCTTT. This sequence joins TRBV15 and TRBJ1-1; 7 positions agree with TRBD1. After removal of 2 bases from V and 3 bases from J, the junction contained 6 bases not matched to a gene. The CDR3 sequence is 15 residues long. Germline V gene data show CDR1 as LNHNV and CDR2 as YYDKDF (reference sequence). The full variable domain, completed using reference TRBV15 and TRBJ1-1, is DAMVIQNPRYQVTQFGKPVTLSCSQTLNHNVMYWYQQKSSQAPKLLFHYYDKDFNNEADTPDNFQSRRPNTSFCFLDIRSPGLGDTAMYLCATSRLTGAHTEAFFGQGTRLTVV.

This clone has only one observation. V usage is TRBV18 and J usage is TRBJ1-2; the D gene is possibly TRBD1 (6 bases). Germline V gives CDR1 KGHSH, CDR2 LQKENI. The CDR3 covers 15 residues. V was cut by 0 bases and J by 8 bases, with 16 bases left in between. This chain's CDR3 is CASSPPDYRVDGYTF. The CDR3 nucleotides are TGTGCCAGCTCACCACCGGATTACAGGGTGGACGGCTACACCTTC.

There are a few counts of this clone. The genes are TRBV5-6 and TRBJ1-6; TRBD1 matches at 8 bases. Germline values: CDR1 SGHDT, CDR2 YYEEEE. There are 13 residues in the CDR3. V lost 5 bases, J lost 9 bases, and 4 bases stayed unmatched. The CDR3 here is CASSYTGGSPLHF. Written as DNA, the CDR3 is TGTGCCAGCAGTTACACAGGGGGTTCACCCCTCCACTTT.

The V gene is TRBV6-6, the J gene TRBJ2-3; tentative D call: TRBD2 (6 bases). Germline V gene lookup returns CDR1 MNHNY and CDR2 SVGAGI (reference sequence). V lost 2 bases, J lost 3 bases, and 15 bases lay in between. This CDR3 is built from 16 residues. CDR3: CASSYGWAGLTDTQYF. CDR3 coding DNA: TGTGCCAGCAGTTACGGCTGGGCGGGGTTGACAGATACGCAGTATTTT.

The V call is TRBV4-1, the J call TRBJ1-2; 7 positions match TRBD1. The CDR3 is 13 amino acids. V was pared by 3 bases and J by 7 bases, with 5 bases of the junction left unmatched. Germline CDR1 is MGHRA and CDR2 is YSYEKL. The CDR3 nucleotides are TGCGCCAGCAGCCAGGACAGGATCGGTGGCTACACCTTC. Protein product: CASSQDRIGGYTF.

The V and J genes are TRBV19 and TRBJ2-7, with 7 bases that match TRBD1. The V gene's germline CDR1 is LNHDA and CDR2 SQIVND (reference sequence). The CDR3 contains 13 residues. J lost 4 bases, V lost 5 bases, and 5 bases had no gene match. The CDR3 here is CASSPGQIYEQYF. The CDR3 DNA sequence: TGTGCCAGTAGTCCGGGACAGATTTACGAGCAGTACTTC. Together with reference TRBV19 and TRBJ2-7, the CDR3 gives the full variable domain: DGGITQSPKYLFRKEGQNVTLSCEQNLNHDAMYWYRQDPGQGLRLIYYSQIVNDFQKGDIAEGYSVSREKKESFPLTVTSAQKNPTAFYLCASSPGQIYEQYFGPGTRLTVT.

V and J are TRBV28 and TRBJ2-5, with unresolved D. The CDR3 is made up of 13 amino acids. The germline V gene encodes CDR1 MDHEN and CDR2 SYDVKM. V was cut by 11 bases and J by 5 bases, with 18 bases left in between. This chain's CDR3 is CAAGHQGWETQYF. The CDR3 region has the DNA TGTGCCGCCGGGCACCAAGGTTGGGAGACCCAGTACTTC.

This CDR3 reads CASSVTGPANTGELFF. CDR3 DNA sequence: TGTGCCAGCAGTGTGACAGGCCCCGCGAACACCGGGGAGCTGTTTTTT. The rearrangement uses TRBV2 and TRBJ2-2; TRBD1 might be the D (6 bases). CDR1 is SNHLY and CDR2 is FYNNEI in the germline V gene. This CDR3 spans 16 amino acids. Trimming removed 4 bases from V and 0 bases from J, with 12 bases in between. The full variable domain, completed using reference TRBV2 and TRBJ2-2, is EPEVTQTPSHQVTQMGQEVILRCVPISNHLYFYWYRQILGQKVEFLVSFYNNEISEKSEIFDDQFSVERPDGSNFTLKIRSTKLEDSAMYFCASSVTGPANTGELFFGEGSRLTVL.

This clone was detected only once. The chain's CDR3 is CASSLLGGEQFF. The CDR3 bases are TGTGCCAGCAGTCTCTTGGGAGGGGAGCAGTTCTTC. The V and J genes are TRBV25-1 and TRBJ2-1; 7 bases match TRBD2. V lost 5 bases, J lost 10 bases, and 5 bases stayed unmatched. Per germline, CDR1 MGHDK and CDR2 SYGVNS. CDR3 size: 12 residues.

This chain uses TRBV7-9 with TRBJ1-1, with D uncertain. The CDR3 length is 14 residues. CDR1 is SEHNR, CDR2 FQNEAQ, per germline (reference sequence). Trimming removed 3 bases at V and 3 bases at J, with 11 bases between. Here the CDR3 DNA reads TGTGCCAGCAGCTTGGGGTTCCCTTACACTGAAGCTTTCTTT. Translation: CASSLGFPYTEAFF. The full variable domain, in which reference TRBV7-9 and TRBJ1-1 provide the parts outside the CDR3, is DTGVSQNPRHKITKRGQNVTFRCDPISEHNRLYWYRQTLGQGPEFLTYFQNEAQLEKSRLLSDRFSAERPKGSFSTLEIQRTEQGDSAMYLCASSLGFPYTEAFFGQGTRLTVV.

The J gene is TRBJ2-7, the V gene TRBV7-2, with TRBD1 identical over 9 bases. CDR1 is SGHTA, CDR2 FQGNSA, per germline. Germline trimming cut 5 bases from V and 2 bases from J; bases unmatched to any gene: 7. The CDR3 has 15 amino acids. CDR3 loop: CASSRTGAEPYEQYF. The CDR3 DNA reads TGTGCCAGCAGCCGGACAGGGGCCGAACCCTACGAGCAGTACTTC.

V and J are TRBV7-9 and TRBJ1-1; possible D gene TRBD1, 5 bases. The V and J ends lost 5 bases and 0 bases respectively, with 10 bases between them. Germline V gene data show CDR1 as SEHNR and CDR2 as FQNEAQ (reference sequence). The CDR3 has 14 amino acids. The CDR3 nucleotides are TGTGCCAGCAGCCAGGGACGTATGAACACTGAAGCTTTCTTT. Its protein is CASSQGRMNTEAFF.

CDR3 coding DNA: TGTGCCATCAGTGAAGGGACAGGGGTCCAAGAGACCCAGTACTTC. This encodes CAISEGTGVQETQYF. The chain joins TRBV10-3 to TRBJ2-5; TRBD1 matches at 10 bases. Unmatched junction bases numbered 2, after V lost 3 bases and J lost 1 base. The germline V gene encodes CDR1 ENHRY and CDR2 SYGVKD. This CDR3 comprises 15 residues.

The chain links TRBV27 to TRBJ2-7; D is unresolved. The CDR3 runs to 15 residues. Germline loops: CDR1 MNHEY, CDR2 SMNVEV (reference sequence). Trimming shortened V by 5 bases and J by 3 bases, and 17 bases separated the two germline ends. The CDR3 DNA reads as TGTGCCAGCAGTAGTGATGGGGTGAAATTCTACGAGCAGTACTTC. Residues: CASSSDGVKFYEQYF.

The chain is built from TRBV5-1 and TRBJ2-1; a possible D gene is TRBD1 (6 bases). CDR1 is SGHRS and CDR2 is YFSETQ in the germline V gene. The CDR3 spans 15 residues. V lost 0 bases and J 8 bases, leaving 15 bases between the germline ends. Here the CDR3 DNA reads TGCGCCAGCAGCTTGGACAGGGAAGTTAGAGATGAGCAGTTCTTC. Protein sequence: CASSLDREVRDEQFF.

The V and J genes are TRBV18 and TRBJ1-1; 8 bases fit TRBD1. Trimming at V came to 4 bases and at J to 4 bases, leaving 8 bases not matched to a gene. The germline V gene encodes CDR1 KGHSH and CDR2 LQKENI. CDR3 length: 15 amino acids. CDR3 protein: CASSLDRGRSTEAFF. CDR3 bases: TGTGCCAGCTCACTAGACAGGGGTCGGAGCACTGAAGCTTTCTTT.

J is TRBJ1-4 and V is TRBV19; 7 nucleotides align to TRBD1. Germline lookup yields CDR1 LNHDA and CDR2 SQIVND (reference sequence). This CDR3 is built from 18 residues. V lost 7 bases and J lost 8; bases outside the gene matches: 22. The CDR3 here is CASNSPGQASQPQEKLFF. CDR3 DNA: TGTGCCAGTAACTCCCCAGGACAGGCCTCTCAGCCGCAAGAAAAACTGTTTTTT.

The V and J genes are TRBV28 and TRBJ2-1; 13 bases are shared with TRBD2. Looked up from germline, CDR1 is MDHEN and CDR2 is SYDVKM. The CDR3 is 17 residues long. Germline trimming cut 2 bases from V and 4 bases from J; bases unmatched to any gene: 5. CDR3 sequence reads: CASSLRLAGGKYNEQFF. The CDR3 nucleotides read TGTGCCAGCAGTTTAAGACTAGCGGGAGGAAAATACAATGAGCAGTTCTTC.

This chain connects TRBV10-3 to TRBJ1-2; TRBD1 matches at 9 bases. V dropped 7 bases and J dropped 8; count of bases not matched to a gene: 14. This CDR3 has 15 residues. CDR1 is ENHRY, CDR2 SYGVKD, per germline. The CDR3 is CAIKLGTGSFGGYTF. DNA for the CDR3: TGTGCCATCAAACTGGGGACAGGGAGTTTTGGGGGCTACACCTTC.

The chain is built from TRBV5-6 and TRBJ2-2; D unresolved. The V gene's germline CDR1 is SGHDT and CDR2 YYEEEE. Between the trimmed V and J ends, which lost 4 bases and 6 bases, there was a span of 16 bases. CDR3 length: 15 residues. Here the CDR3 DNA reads TGTGCCAGCAGCGCCGGGCTCCCCCGGGCCGGGGAGCTGTTTTTT. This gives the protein CASSAGLPRAGELFF.

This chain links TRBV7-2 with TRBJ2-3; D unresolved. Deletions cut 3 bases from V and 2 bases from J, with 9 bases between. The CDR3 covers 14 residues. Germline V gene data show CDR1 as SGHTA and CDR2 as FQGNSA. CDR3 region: CASSFVGVTDTQYF. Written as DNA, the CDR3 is TGTGCCAGCAGCTTCGTTGGGGTCACAGATACGCAGTATTTT.

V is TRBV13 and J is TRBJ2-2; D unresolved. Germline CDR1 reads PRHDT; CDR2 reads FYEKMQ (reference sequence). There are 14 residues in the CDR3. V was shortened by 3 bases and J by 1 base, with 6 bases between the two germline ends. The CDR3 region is CASSFYGNTGELFF. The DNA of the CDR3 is TGTGCCAGCAGCTTTTACGGGAACACCGGGGAGCTGTTTTTT.

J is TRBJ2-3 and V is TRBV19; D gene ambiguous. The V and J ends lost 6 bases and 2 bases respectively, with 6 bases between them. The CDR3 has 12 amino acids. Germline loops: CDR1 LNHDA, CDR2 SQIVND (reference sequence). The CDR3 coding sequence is TGTGCCAGTAGCGAAACCACAGATACGCAGTATTTT. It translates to CASSETTDTQYF.